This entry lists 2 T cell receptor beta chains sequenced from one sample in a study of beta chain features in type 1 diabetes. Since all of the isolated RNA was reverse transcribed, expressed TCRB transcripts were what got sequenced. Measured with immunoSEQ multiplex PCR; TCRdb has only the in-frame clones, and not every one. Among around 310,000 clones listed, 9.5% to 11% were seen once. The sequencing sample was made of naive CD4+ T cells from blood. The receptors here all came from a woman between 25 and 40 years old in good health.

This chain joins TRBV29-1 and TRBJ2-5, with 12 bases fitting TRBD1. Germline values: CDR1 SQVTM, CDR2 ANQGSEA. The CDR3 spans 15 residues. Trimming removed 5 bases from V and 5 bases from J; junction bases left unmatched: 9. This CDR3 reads CSVRIGTGGLETQYF. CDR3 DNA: TGCAGCGTTAGAATCGGGACAGGGGGCTTGGAGACCCAGTACTTC.

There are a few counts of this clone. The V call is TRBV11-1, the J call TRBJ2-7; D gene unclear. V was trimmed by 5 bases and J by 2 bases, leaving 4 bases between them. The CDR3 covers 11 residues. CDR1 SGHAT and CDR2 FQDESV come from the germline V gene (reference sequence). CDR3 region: CASSAAYEQYF. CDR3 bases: TGTGCCAGCAGCGCGGCCTACGAGCAGTACTTC.